The 16 T cell receptor beta chains reported below all come from one sample, sequenced in a study of identical twins (dated by TCRdb to about 2016). Library method: 5' RACE. For sequencing, an Illumina HiSeq 2000 was employed. The public sequencing data were trimmed at Q25 with fastp and processed into clonotypes with MiXCR by TCRdb, which kept only in-frame beta chains. Each record represents a unique CDR3 protein, reported with the most common genes and DNA among its rows. The sample table records around 480,000 distinct CDR3 sequences; approximately 15% of these occur just once. The ten largest clones capture over 0.5% of the sample. These data also formed part of another study, on yellow fever vaccine responses in identical twins.

Material for sequencing was CD4+ T cells sorted from blood. These TCRs come from a woman aged 18-29 years in good health.

V is TRBV6-5 and J is TRBJ2-7; D gene ambiguous. There are 12 residues in the CDR3. The V gene's germline CDR1 is MNHEY and CDR2 SVGAGI. Trimming pared 10 bases from V and 1 base from J, leaving 11 bases between. The CDR3 region has the DNA TGTGCCACCCAGAAAGTTTCCTACGAGCAGTACTTC. This sequence encodes CATQKVSYEQYF.

The chain carries TRBV9 and TRBJ2-5, with D perhaps matching TRBD1 or TRBD2 (6 bases each). The CDR3 contains 14 residues. V was cut by 3 bases and J by 5 bases, with 14 bases left in between. The germline CDR1 and CDR2 sequences are SGDLS and YYNGEE. The CDR3 DNA follows: TGTGCCAGCAGCGGAGGGGGGTTGTGGGAGACCCAGTACTTC. Translated, it gives CASSGGGLWETQYF.

The rearrangement joins TRBV20-1 to TRBJ2-7; D is unresolved. With 3 bases removed from V and 2 bases from J, the gap between germline ends came to 8 bases. This CDR3 is 12 amino acids long. The V gene's germline CDR1 is DFQATT and CDR2 SNEGSKA (reference sequence). The CDR3 protein is CSASAATYEQYF. The CDR3 bases are TGCAGTGCTAGCGCGGCTACCTACGAGCAGTACTTC.

V is TRBV11-2 and J is TRBJ2-5, with no clear D. CDR1 is SGHAT and CDR2 is FQNNGV in the germline V gene. The CDR3 spans 13 residues. Trimming shortened V by 3 bases and J by 3 bases, and 8 bases separated the two germline ends. Here the CDR3 DNA reads TGTGCCAGCAGCTTCAAGGGTAAAGAGACCCAGTACTTC. Its translation: CASSFKGKETQYF.

The CDR3 DNA sequence: TGTGCCAGCAGCCGAGGGTCCTTGGACGAGCAGTACTTC. Translated, it gives CASSRGSLDEQYF. The chain links TRBV6-1 to TRBJ2-7, with TRBD2 as a possible D gene (5 bases). V gave up 6 bases and J gave up 5 bases, with 14 bases separating them. Germline CDR1 MNHNS, CDR2 SASEGT. The CDR3 has 13 residues.

V and J are TRBV19 and TRBJ2-1; the D is unclear. Trimming cost V 0 bases and J 5 bases, with 20 bases left between them. The CDR3 runs 18 residues. CDR1 is LNHDA, CDR2 SQIVND, per germline (reference sequence). The CDR3 region is CASSIDRLPRRSHNEQFF. In nucleotides, the CDR3 is TGTGCCAGTAGTATAGATCGCCTGCCGAGGCGCAGCCACAATGAGCAGTTCTTC.

Comments on this clonotype: This clone may be a read error of a much larger clone one base away. The V gene is TRBV29-1, the J gene TRBJ1-1; D is perhaps TRBD1 (6 bases). The V and J ends lost 4 bases and 2 bases respectively, with 17 bases between them. Germline V gene lookup returns CDR1 SQVTM and CDR2 ANQGSEA. This CDR3 has 15 residues. The CDR3 DNA is TGCAGCGTTGGTGGACAGATGATGCCTAACACTGAAGCTTTCTTT. Translating it yields CSVGGQMMPNTEAFF.

This chain uses TRBV4-1 with TRBJ2-5; 10 bases map to TRBD1. Germline values: CDR1 MGHRA, CDR2 YSYEKL. The junction had 5 bases not matched to a gene; V was cut back by 1 base and J by 3 bases. The CDR3 covers 16 residues. The CDR3 loop reads CASSQVRTGGKETQYF. CDR3 in DNA: TGCGCCAGCAGCCAAGTTCGGACAGGGGGGAAAGAGACCCAGTACTTC.

The rearrangement links TRBV24-1 to TRBJ2-1; D is unresolved. Deletions cut 5 bases from V and 1 base from J, with 14 bases between. The CDR3 contains 16 residues. The germline V gene encodes CDR1 KGHDR and CDR2 SFDVKD. For the CDR3, the DNA is TGTGCCACCAGTGCCACCGGTCCCCCTTCCTACAATGAGCAGTTCTTC. It specifies CATSATGPPSYNEQFF.

Many counts were recorded for this clonotype. The chain carries TRBV6-2 or TRBV6-3 and TRBJ2-5; no clear D gene. V dropped 10 bases and J dropped 2 bases, with 11 bases sitting between them. The CDR3 runs 12 residues. In germline, CDR1 is MNHEY, CDR2 SVGEGT. The CDR3 loop reads CATKSIQETQYF. The CDR3 bases are TGTGCCACCAAGTCGATTCAAGAGACCCAGTACTTC.

The chain has TRBV4-3 and TRBJ2-3; 13 bases are shared with TRBD2. CDR1 is LGHNA and CDR2 is YSLEER in the germline V gene. CDR3 length: 19 amino acids. The V segment lost 0 bases and the J segment 1 base; nucleotides outside the gene matches: 7. CDR3 sequence: CASSQDWTSGSERTDTQYF. The CDR3 coding sequence is TGCGCCAGCAGCCAAGATTGGACTAGCGGGAGTGAGCGCACAGATACGCAGTATTTT.

This clonotype was found a few times. The chain combines TRBV5-6 with TRBJ2-2, with D perhaps being TRBD1 or TRBD2 (5 bases each). The CDR3 is made up of 15 amino acids. Germline CDR1 and CDR2: SGHDT and YYEEEE. The germline V and J ends were trimmed by 4 bases and 3 bases, with 13 bases remaining between them. For the CDR3, the DNA is TGTGCCAGCAGCAACGGGGCACTGCACACCGGGGAGCTGTTTTTT. It translates to CASSNGALHTGELFF.

In its sample, this clonotype was seen a few times. The V call is TRBV30, the J call TRBJ2-7; 11 positions match TRBD1. The ends lost 3 bases at V and 2 bases at J; junction bases unmatched: 6. CDR3 size: 15 residues. Germline lookup yields CDR1 GTSNPN and CDR2 SVGIG (reference sequence). The CDR3 region is CAWSAGTGGTYEQYF. The CDR3 region has the DNA TGTGCCTGGAGCGCCGGGACAGGGGGTACCTACGAGCAGTACTTC.

This chain connects TRBV5-1 to TRBJ1-1; TRBD1 matches 12 bases. CDR1 and CDR2 from the germline V gene are SGHRS and YFSETQ. This CDR3 contains 17 residues. Trimming removed 1 base from V and 3 bases from J; junction bases left unmatched: 7. The CDR3 DNA is TGCGCCAGCAGCTTGCTACCGGGACAGGGGGCCGACACTGAAGCTTTCTTT. Its protein product is CASSLLPGQGADTEAFF. Full variable domain (rest looked up from reference TRBV5-1 and TRBJ1-1): KAGVTQTPRYLIKTRGQQVTLSCSPISGHRSVSWYQQTPGQGLQFLFEYFSETQRNKGNFPGRFSGRQFSNSRSEMNVSTLELGDSALYLCASSLLPGQGADTEAFFGQGTRLTVV.

J is TRBJ1-5 and V is TRBV19, with D perhaps matching TRBD1 (5 bases). The CDR3 has 13 amino acids. The ends were cut back, 7 bases at V and 9 bases at J, with 16 bases in the middle. Per germline, CDR1 LNHDA and CDR2 SQIVND (reference sequence). The CDR3 here is CASIGHPVGPQHF. In DNA, the CDR3 is TGTGCCAGTATTGGACATCCCGTAGGGCCCCAGCATTTT.

The rearrangement joins TRBV11-2 to TRBJ2-7, with 10 bases that match TRBD1. CDR1 is SGHAT, CDR2 FQNNGV, per germline. V gave up 4 bases and J gave up 4 bases; unmatched junction bases: 7. This CDR3 has 15 amino acids. CDR3 region: CASSSQPGQGYEQYF. The CDR3 DNA is TGTGCCAGCAGCTCCCAACCGGGACAGGGGTACGAGCAGTACTTC. The variable domain in full, completed from reference TRBV11-2 and TRBJ2-7, reads EAGVAQSPRYKIIEKRQSVAFWCNPISGHATLYWYQQILGQGPKLLIQFQNNGVVDDSQLPKDRFSAERLKGVDSTLKIQPAKLEDSAVYLCASSSQPGQGYEQYFGPGTRLTVT.